Detailed here is one T cell receptor (beta chain). At one boundary the junction diverges from the germline segment, which might be a read error. In Seattle, patients joined the study during active infection and were tracked longitudinally. This record comes from a study of blood T cell repertoires in COVID-19. Overall study: Acute and convalescent COVID-19 samples came from the United States, Italy and Spain. The analysed material was cDNA or gDNA that came from T cells, B-cell-depleted T cells, or PBMCs.

Germline V CDR1 and CDR2: SSHAT, FNYEAQ (reference sequence). This CDR3 spans 15 amino acids. As handled by the study authors: Using reference gene primer amplification, nucleated cell counts were estimated. Clones were sequenced by immunoSEQ multiplex PCR, and TCRdb holds only the in-frame ones, with some missing. V, J and clone size are those of that table, while D and trimming were read from the DNA. The table includes around 170,000 clones, roughly 81% detected once. The chain uses TRBV7-7 and TRBJ2-1, with 11 bases identical to TRBD2. What was sequenced was peripheral blood. This receptor was identified in a woman of 80 years or more with COVID-19, enrolled during active disease. DNA for the CDR3: TGTGCTAGCAGCGCGGGACTAGCGGCCTACAATGAGCAGTTCTTC. Amino acid sequence: CASSAGLAAYNEQFF.